This is a list of T cell receptor beta chains from one sample in a study of blood T cell repertoires in COVID-19. The assay was immunoSEQ multiplex PCR, and TCRdb's table has in-frame clones only and misses some. Of roughly 140,000 clones listed, 84% are singletons. The sample was peripheral blood. These receptors all come from a man aged 60-69 years with active or convalescent COVID-19. Each CDR3 is given with its conserved first and last residue. Each record gives: clone size, D gene, J gene, V gene, CDR3 DNA, CDR3 protein. The D gene is left open where the match is weak. Clone size appears in some rows only: once, few, many, or a class for an expanded clone.

clone size: -
D gene: -
J gene: TRBJ1-2
V gene: TRBV14
CDR3 DNA: TGTGCCAGCAGCCAAGATCGAGGACAGATTAACTATGGCTACACCTTC
CDR3 protein: CASSQDRGQINYGYTF

clone size: -
D gene: -
J gene: TRBJ1-1
V gene: TRBV6-6
CDR3 DNA: TGTGCCAGCAGCCTCACAGGGTATACTGAAGCTTTCTTT
CDR3 protein: CASSLTGYTEAFF

clone size: -
D gene: -
J gene: TRBJ2-7
V gene: TRBV6-5
CDR3 DNA: TGTGCCAGCAGTTACTCCGAGGGAGGCTACGAGCAGTACTTC
CDR3 protein: CASSYSEGGYEQYF

clone size: -
D gene: TRBD2
J gene: TRBJ2-3
V gene: TRBV27
CDR3 DNA: TGTGCCACCAGCCTGGAGGCCGGGGGGGCCGTAGATACGCAGTATTTT
CDR3 protein: CATSLEAGGAVDTQYF

clone size: -
D gene: -
J gene: TRBJ1-4
V gene: TRBV6-5
CDR3 DNA: TGTGCCAGCAGTTACTCGGTACAGGGCCCTGAAAAACTGTTTTTT
CDR3 protein: CASSYSVQGPEKLFF

clone size: -
D gene: -
J gene: TRBJ2-2
V gene: TRBV27
CDR3 DNA: TGTGCCAGCACCCCGGGGTGGGTGAACACCGGGGAGCTGTTTTTT
CDR3 protein: CASTPGWVNTGELFF

clone size: few
D gene: TRBD1
J gene: TRBJ1-1
V gene: TRBV11-3
CDR3 DNA: TGTGCCAGCAGTTATCAACAGGGGGCAATTACTGAAGCTTTCTTT
CDR3 protein: CASSYQQGAITEAFF

clone size: -
D gene: -
J gene: TRBJ1-5
V gene: TRBV6-5
CDR3 DNA: TGTGCCAGCAGTTACGGGGGGATTAGCAATCAGCCCCAGCATTTT
CDR3 protein: CASSYGGISNQPQHF

clone size: -
D gene: TRBD2
J gene: TRBJ2-3
V gene: TRBV4-2
CDR3 DNA: TGTGCCAGCAGCCAAGATAGCGCGGGAGGGTTCACAGATACGCAGTATTTT
CDR3 protein: CASSQDSAGGFTDTQYF

clone size: -
D gene: -
J gene: TRBJ2-6
V gene: TRBV19
CDR3 DNA: TGTGCCAGTACCACCGACAGGCTTATCTCTGGGGCCAACGTCCTGACTTTC
CDR3 protein: CASTTDRLISGANVLTF

clone size: few
D gene: -
J gene: TRBJ2-2
V gene: TRBV7-2
CDR3 DNA: TGTGCCAGCAGCCCAAGGAGGCGGGCGGGGAACACCGGGGAGCTGTTTTTT
CDR3 protein: CASSPRRRAGNTGELFF

clone size: -
D gene: -
J gene: TRBJ2-1
V gene: TRBV30
CDR3 DNA: TGTGCCTGGTTTAGCGATGAGCAGTTCTTC
CDR3 protein: CAWFSDEQFF

clone size: -
D gene: TRBD1
J gene: TRBJ1-1
V gene: TRBV19
CDR3 DNA: TGTGCCAGTAGTAGGGGGACAGTTTTTAGGAACACTGAAGCTTTCTTT
CDR3 protein: CASSRGTVFRNTEAFF

clone size: -
D gene: -
J gene: TRBJ1-6
V gene: TRBV25-1
CDR3 DNA: TGTGCCAGCCGCCCCCCCAGCTCCTATAATTCACCCCTCCACTTT
CDR3 protein: CASRPPSSYNSPLHF

clone size: -
D gene: -
J gene: TRBJ1-1
V gene: TRBV5-1
CDR3 DNA: TGCGCCAGCAGCGACCCAGGGACTCAAGCTTTCTTT
CDR3 protein: CASSDPGTQAFF

clone size: -
D gene: TRBD2
J gene: TRBJ2-5
V gene: TRBV4-3
CDR3 DNA: TGCGCCAGCAGCCACAGGACTAGCGGCGACCTTCAAGAGACCCAGTACTTC
CDR3 protein: CASSHRTSGDLQETQYF

clone size: -
D gene: -
J gene: TRBJ2-7
V gene: TRBV5-4
CDR3 DNA: TGTGCCAGCAGCTGGGACATCGCCTACGAGCAGTACTTC
CDR3 protein: CASSWDIAYEQYF

clone size: -
D gene: TRBD1
J gene: TRBJ1-2
V gene: TRBV3-1/TRBV3-2
CDR3 DNA: TGTGCCAGCAGCCGCCGGGACAGGGGTCGGCTATTTGGATACACCTTC
CDR3 protein: CASSRRDRGRLFGYTF

clone size: -
D gene: -
J gene: TRBJ2-5
V gene: TRBV20-1
CDR3 DNA: TGCAGTGCGAGTACACCTACTAGCTTGGAGACCCAGTACTTC
CDR3 protein: CSASTPTSLETQYF

clone size: -
D gene: TRBD2
J gene: TRBJ2-1
V gene: TRBV19
CDR3 DNA: TGTGCCAGTAGCACGGGAGGGCATGAGCAGTTCTTC
CDR3 protein: CASSTGGHEQFF

clone size: once
D gene: -
J gene: TRBJ2-1
V gene: TRBV6-1
CDR3 DNA: TGTGCCAGCAGTGACAGGGGTGGGAATGAGCAGTTCTTC
CDR3 protein: CASSDRGGNEQFF

clone size: -
D gene: TRBD1
J gene: TRBJ1-2
V gene: TRBV29-1
CDR3 DNA: TGCAGCGTTGAAGGGACCGGGACAGGGGGTTCGTATGGCTACACCTTC
CDR3 protein: CSVEGTGTGGSYGYTF

clone size: -
D gene: TRBD2
J gene: TRBJ2-5
V gene: TRBV7-8
CDR3 DNA: TGTGCCAGCAGCTACCGGGGACTAGCGGAAGAGACCCAGTACTTC
CDR3 protein: CASSYRGLAEETQYF

clone size: -
D gene: TRBD1
J gene: TRBJ1-2
V gene: TRBV11-2
CDR3 DNA: TGTGCCAGCAGCTCAATAACGACAGGGCTCTATGGCTACACCTTC
CDR3 protein: CASSSITTGLYGYTF

clone size: -
D gene: -
J gene: TRBJ1-3
V gene: TRBV15
CDR3 DNA: TGTGCCACCAGTGAAACAGGCCTGTATTCCTCTGGAAACACCATATATTTT
CDR3 protein: CATSETGLYSSGNTIYF

clone size: -
D gene: TRBD1
J gene: TRBJ2-5
V gene: TRBV5-1
CDR3 DNA: TGCGCCAGCAGCTTGCTGACAGGGTTTCGCGAGACCCAGTACTTC
CDR3 protein: CASSLLTGFRETQYF

clone size: few
D gene: -
J gene: TRBJ1-5
V gene: TRBV15
CDR3 DNA: TGTGCCACCAGCAGAGATTCAGGGAATAGCAATCAGCCCCAGCATTTT
CDR3 protein: CATSRDSGNSNQPQHF

clone size: once
D gene: -
J gene: TRBJ2-3
V gene: TRBV5-5
CDR3 DNA: TGTGCCAGCAGTCTCCGACAGGTCCCCGATACGCAGTATTTT
CDR3 protein: CASSLRQVPDTQYF

clone size: -
D gene: -
J gene: TRBJ2-2
V gene: TRBV30
CDR3 DNA: TGTGCCTGGAGACAGGGAGTAAGCACCGGGGAGCTGTTTTTT
CDR3 protein: CAWRQGVSTGELFF

clone size: -
D gene: -
J gene: TRBJ1-2
V gene: TRBV4-1
CDR3 DNA: TGCGCCAGCAGCCAAGACAGAGGTTCTTATGGCTACACCTTC
CDR3 protein: CASSQDRGSYGYTF

clone size: -
D gene: TRBD2
J gene: TRBJ2-2
V gene: TRBV9
CDR3 DNA: TGTGCCAGCAGCTTTGCTGGGACTAGCGGGAGTTACCTGGGCGGGGAGCTGTTTTTT
CDR3 protein: CASSFAGTSGSYLGGELFF

clone size: -
D gene: -
J gene: TRBJ1-2
V gene: TRBV6-5
CDR3 DNA: TGTGCCAGCAGCCCGGAGGTGGAGGGGAGCTATGGCTACACCTTC
CDR3 protein: CASSPEVEGSYGYTF

clone size: -
D gene: TRBD2
J gene: TRBJ2-1
V gene: TRBV15
CDR3 DNA: TGTGCCACCAGCATGGGCGGGGGAGGTGAGCAGTTCTTC
CDR3 protein: CATSMGGGGEQFF

clone size: -
D gene: TRBD2
J gene: TRBJ2-3
V gene: TRBV5-4
CDR3 DNA: TGTGCCAGCAGCTTGGGGGGCCTAGCGGGAGAGGATACGCAGTATTTT
CDR3 protein: CASSLGGLAGEDTQYF

clone size: once
D gene: -
J gene: TRBJ1-1
V gene: TRBV5-1
CDR3 DNA: TGCGCCAGCAGCTTGGGGACAGCTCTCATGAACACTGAAGCTTTCTTT
CDR3 protein: CASSLGTALMNTEAFF

clone size: -
D gene: TRBD2
J gene: TRBJ2-3
V gene: TRBV30
CDR3 DNA: TGTGCCTTAGCGGGGAGCACAGATACGCAGTATTTT
CDR3 protein: CALAGSTDTQYF

clone size: once
D gene: -
J gene: TRBJ1-4
V gene: TRBV6-2/TRBV6-3
CDR3 DNA: TGTGCCAGCAGTTACTCATCGGACTACCCAACTAATGAAAAACTGTTTTTT
CDR3 protein: CASSYSSDYPTNEKLFF

clone size: few
D gene: TRBD2
J gene: TRBJ2-1
V gene: TRBV5-1
CDR3 DNA: TGCGCCAGCAGCCACCTAGCGGGAAGATCCTACAATGAGCAGTTCTTC
CDR3 protein: CASSHLAGRSYNEQFF

clone size: -
D gene: -
J gene: TRBJ1-2
V gene: TRBV20-1
CDR3 DNA: TGCAGTGCTAGTCCGGGGGTGGGCGACAATGGCTACACCTTC
CDR3 protein: CSASPGVGDNGYTF

clone size: -
D gene: -
J gene: TRBJ2-4
V gene: TRBV30
CDR3 DNA: TGTGCCTGCTCCCATGCTAGAACCAAAAACATTCAGTACTTC
CDR3 protein: CACSHARTKNIQYF

clone size: -
D gene: -
J gene: TRBJ1-2
V gene: TRBV28
CDR3 DNA: TGTGCCAGCAGTTTATCTTATGGCTACACCTTC
CDR3 protein: CASSLSYGYTF

clone size: -
D gene: -
J gene: TRBJ1-5
V gene: TRBV30
CDR3 DNA: TGTGCCTGGAGTGCAGGAGGTTTGGATCAGCCCCAGCATTTT
CDR3 protein: CAWSAGGLDQPQHF

clone size: -
D gene: -
J gene: TRBJ1-2
V gene: TRBV27
CDR3 DNA: TGTGCCAGCAGGGATTCGGGGGATGGCTACACCTTC
CDR3 protein: CASRDSGDGYTF

clone size: once
D gene: TRBD2
J gene: TRBJ2-1
V gene: TRBV27
CDR3 DNA: TGTGCCAGCAGTTTACGCCAGCGGGAGTTCCCCAATGAGCAGTTCTTC
CDR3 protein: CASSLRQREFPNEQFF

clone size: -
D gene: TRBD2
J gene: TRBJ2-5
V gene: TRBV11-3
CDR3 DNA: TGTGCCAGCAGCCATTTCGGCAGCGGGGCCTTCCAAGAGACCCAGTACTTC
CDR3 protein: CASSHFGSGAFQETQYF

clone size: -
D gene: TRBD2
J gene: TRBJ2-1
V gene: TRBV7-2
CDR3 DNA: TGTGCCAGCAGTACGCGGGAGACGAATGAGCAGTTCTTC
CDR3 protein: CASSTRETNEQFF

clone size: -
D gene: -
J gene: TRBJ2-1
V gene: TRBV7-2
CDR3 DNA: TGTGCCAGCAGCTTCAGGGGTGAGCAGTTCTTC
CDR3 protein: CASSFRGEQFF

clone size: -
D gene: TRBD1
J gene: TRBJ1-2
V gene: TRBV6-5
CDR3 DNA: TGTGCCAGCAGTTTGGGACAGGGGGCTGATGGCTACACCTTC
CDR3 protein: CASSLGQGADGYTF

clone size: -
D gene: TRBD1
J gene: TRBJ1-1
V gene: TRBV4-3
CDR3 DNA: TGCGCCAGCAGCCAAGATGGGACAGGGAAGAACACTGAAGCTTTCTTT
CDR3 protein: CASSQDGTGKNTEAFF

clone size: -
D gene: TRBD1
J gene: TRBJ2-5
V gene: TRBV5-1
CDR3 DNA: TGCGCCAGCAGCTTGGAGGGACAGGACCAAGAGACCCAGTACTTC
CDR3 protein: CASSLEGQDQETQYF

clone size: -
D gene: TRBD1
J gene: TRBJ1-1
V gene: TRBV6-5
CDR3 DNA: TGTGCCAGCAGCTCGGGGACAGGGACTGAAGCTTTCTTT
CDR3 protein: CASSSGTGTEAFF

clone size: -
D gene: -
J gene: TRBJ1-1
V gene: TRBV24-1
CDR3 DNA: TGTGCCACCAGTGATGGAGCGAACACTGAAGCTTTCTTT
CDR3 protein: CATSDGANTEAFF

clone size: -
D gene: TRBD1
J gene: TRBJ1-6
V gene: TRBV10-3
CDR3 DNA: TGTGCCATCAGTACTAGTACAGGGGGCAATTCACCCCTCCACTTT
CDR3 protein: CAISTSTGGNSPLHF

clone size: -
D gene: TRBD1
J gene: TRBJ1-5
V gene: TRBV18
CDR3 DNA: TGTGCCAGCTCACCAGGGACAGAGGAGAGTCAGCCCCAGCATTTT
CDR3 protein: CASSPGTEESQPQHF

clone size: -
D gene: -
J gene: TRBJ2-1
V gene: TRBV10-1
CDR3 DNA: TGCGCCAGCAGTGAGTCGACGACAGTACAGTTCTTC
CDR3 protein: CASSESTTVQFF